The 29 T cell receptor beta chains listed next were all sequenced from one sample in a study of blood T cell repertoires in COVID-19. The method was immunoSEQ multiplex PCR; TCRdb's version includes in-frame clones alone and lacks a portion of them. The sample yields tens of thousands of clones, 80% to 85% seen once. The sample comprised peripheral blood. Receptor source: an older woman with acute or convalescent COVID-19.

The rearrangement links TRBV15 to TRBJ2-2; D ambiguous. The CDR3 length is 15 residues. V lost 4 bases to trimming and J lost 0 bases, with 9 bases between them. CDR1 is LNHNV, CDR2 YYDKDF, per germline (reference sequence). In DNA, the CDR3 is TGTGCCACCAGCAACGGAGACGCGAACACCGGGGAGCTGTTTTTT. Protein product: CATSNGDANTGELFF.

This clone has a handful of counts. The rearrangement uses TRBV2 and TRBJ1-2; D remains unclear. Trimming removed 6 bases at V and 3 bases at J, with 8 bases between. CDR1 is SNHLY, CDR2 FYNNEI, per germline. The CDR3 runs to 12 residues. The CDR3 region is CASRIGDYGYTF. The CDR3 DNA reads TGTGCCAGCAGGATCGGGGACTATGGCTACACCTTC.

The rearrangement joins TRBV7-9 to TRBJ2-5; possible D gene TRBD2, 5 bases. CDR1 SEHNR and CDR2 FQNEAQ come from the germline V gene (reference sequence). The V and J ends lost 5 bases and 1 base respectively, with 11 bases between them. This CDR3 has 14 amino acids. In DNA form, the CDR3 reads TGTGCCAGCAGCGCCTCGGGATTCCAAGAGACCCAGTACTTC. Amino acid sequence: CASSASGFQETQYF.

This chain joins TRBV12-3 or TRBV12-4 and TRBJ2-5, with TRBD2 matching over 11 bases. The CDR3 contains 12 residues. Trimming at V came to 7 bases and at J to 14 bases, leaving 9 bases not matched to a gene. The CDR3 sequence is CASTMTSGVLYF. DNA for the CDR3: TGTGCCAGCACCATGACTAGCGGGGTTCTTTACTTC.

The chain recombines TRBV6-5 with TRBJ1-2; the match to TRBD1 covers 7 bases. The V gene's germline CDR1 is MNHEY and CDR2 SVGAGI. Germline trimming cut 4 bases from V and 5 bases from J; bases unmatched to any gene: 7. The CDR3 runs to 14 residues. Here the CDR3 DNA reads TGTGCCAGCAGTTCGACCGGGACAGCTTATGGCTACACCTTC. This gives the protein CASSSTGTAYGYTF.

V is TRBV19 and J is TRBJ1-5; 8 positions match TRBD1. The CDR3 spans 14 residues. Trimming removed 4 bases from V and 6 bases from J; junction bases left unmatched: 5. CDR1 is LNHDA and CDR2 is SQIVND in the germline V gene (reference sequence). In nucleotides, the CDR3 is TGTGCCAGTAGTACCGGACAGGGTAGTCAGCCCCAGCATTTT. Protein: CASSTGQGSQPQHF. Based on the CDR3 plus reference TRBV19 and TRBJ1-5, the full variable domain is DGGITQSPKYLFRKEGQNVTLSCEQNLNHDAMYWYRQDPGQGLRLIYYSQIVNDFQKGDIAEGYSVSREKKESFPLTVTSAQKNPTAFYLCASSTGQGSQPQHFGDGTRLSIL.

This chain links TRBV9 with TRBJ2-2; D is ambiguous. Trimming took off 5 bases at V and 1 base at J, with 18 bases between the two ends. Per germline, CDR1 SGDLS and CDR2 YYNGEE. This CDR3 is built from 17 residues. The CDR3 spells CASRLRLNTRNTGELFF. CDR3 in DNA: TGTGCCAGCAGGCTCAGGCTTAATACACGGAACACCGGGGAGCTGTTTTTT.

The chain carries TRBV6-5 and TRBJ2-7; TRBD1 agrees at 9 bases. This CDR3 region has 11 residues. The V gene end was trimmed by 11 bases and the J gene end by 4 bases; junction bases not matched to a gene: 3. Germline CDR1 is MNHEY and CDR2 is SVGAGI. The CDR3 region is CAHRGPYEQYF. In DNA, the CDR3 is TGTGCCCACAGGGGGCCGTACGAGCAGTACTTC.

This clone was found a few times. This rearrangement joins TRBV29-1 to TRBJ2-2, with D tentatively TRBD1 (6 bases). Germline V gene lookup returns CDR1 SQVTM and CDR2 ANQGSEA. V lost 6 bases, J lost 1 base, and 9 bases lay in between. This CDR3 is 13 amino acids long. In nucleotides, the CDR3 is TGCAGCGTCGGACAGTTGAACACCGGGGAGCTGTTTTTT. Protein product: CSVGQLNTGELFF.

CDR3 sequence reads: CASSPDSGSGNTIYF. The CDR3 DNA reads TGCGCCAGCAGCCCAGACAGCGGCTCTGGAAACACCATATATTTT. The gene calls are TRBV4-1 and TRBJ1-3, with D possibly TRBD1 on 5 matching bases. The germline CDR1 and CDR2 sequences are MGHRA and YSYEKL. The CDR3 runs to 15 residues. Trimming took off 4 bases at V and 0 bases at J, with 10 bases between the two ends.

The V gene is TRBV19, the J gene TRBJ2-2; tentatively, D is TRBD1 (6 bases). The V gene lost 7 bases and the J gene lost 3 bases, with 21 bases spanning the gap. The length of the CDR3 is 17 residues. In germline, CDR1 is LNHDA, CDR2 SQIVND (reference sequence). The CDR3 DNA follows: TGTGCCAGTACCCCCTCGACAGGTCTGGGTTACACCGGGGAGCTGTTTTTT. Encoded protein: CASTPSTGLGYTGELFF. Supplemented by reference TRBV19 and TRBJ2-2, the full variable domain reads DGGITQSPKYLFRKEGQNVTLSCEQNLNHDAMYWYRQDPGQGLRLIYYSQIVNDFQKGDIAEGYSVSREKKESFPLTVTSAQKNPTAFYLCASTPSTGLGYTGELFFGEGSRLTVL.

This chain uses TRBV7-6 with TRBJ1-1; TRBD1 matches at 8 bases. Germline lookup yields CDR1 SGHVS and CDR2 FNYEAQ. Trimming removed 5 bases from V and 1 base from J; junction bases left unmatched: 6. CDR3 length equals 15 residues. The chain's CDR3 is CASSLSGGWNTEAFF. The CDR3 DNA follows: TGTGCCAGCAGCCTCTCAGGGGGCTGGAACACTGAAGCTTTCTTT.

This chain joins TRBV25-1 and TRBJ1-1, with D tentatively TRBD1 (6 bases). The V gene lost 5 bases and the J gene lost 9 bases, with 19 bases spanning the gap. Germline lookup yields CDR1 MGHDK and CDR2 SYGVNS. The CDR3 is 14 residues long. The CDR3 DNA reads TGTGCCAGCAGTACGCAATCAACAGGGTTGAAAGCTTTCTTT. It is translated as CASSTQSTGLKAFF.

The chain combines TRBV7-6 with TRBJ2-3; unclear D gene. V was cut by 3 bases and J by 2 bases, with 9 bases left in between. The germline V gene encodes CDR1 SGHVS and CDR2 FNYEAQ. The CDR3 has 14 residues. The CDR3 reads CASSLAGPTDTQYF. CDR3 DNA: TGTGCCAGCAGCTTGGCAGGCCCCACAGATACGCAGTATTTT.

The chain employs TRBV7-9 and TRBJ2-3, with TRBD2 matching over 8 bases. This CDR3 is 14 amino acids long. J lost 6 bases, V lost 5 bases, and 7 bases had no gene match. Per germline, CDR1 SEHNR and CDR2 FQNEAQ (reference sequence). The CDR3 sequence: CASSRAGAGDTQYF. As DNA, the CDR3 is TGTGCCAGCAGCCGAGCGGGGGCTGGGGATACGCAGTATTTT.

This rearrangement joins TRBV29-1 to TRBJ2-3; 12 bases map to TRBD2. The CDR3 covers 13 residues. Germline loops: CDR1 SQVTM, CDR2 ANQGSEA. Germline trimming cut 3 bases from V and 9 bases from J; bases unmatched to any gene: 4. CDR3 protein: CSVEPSGGETQYF. The CDR3 bases are TGCAGCGTTGAGCCTAGCGGGGGGGAAACGCAGTATTTT.

This clone has a handful of counts. The chain joins TRBV19 to TRBJ1-5; 7 nucleotides align to TRBD1. From germline, CDR1 is LNHDA and CDR2 SQIVND (reference sequence). The V segment lost 7 bases and the J segment 7 bases; nucleotides outside the gene matches: 4. This CDR3 has 12 residues. CDR3 amino acids: CASKQGRQPQHF. CDR3 coding DNA: TGTGCCAGTAAACAGGGGAGGCAGCCCCAGCATTTT.

This clone turned up a few times. The genes are TRBV24-1 and TRBJ2-1; 10 bases align to TRBD2. The ends lost 0 bases at V and 7 bases at J; junction bases unmatched: 14. Per the germline V gene, CDR1 is KGHDR and CDR2 is SFDVKD. The CDR3 is made up of 19 amino acids. Here the CDR3 DNA reads TGTGCCACCAGTGATTTGCCGCGGACTAGCGGAACCCTGGGGAATGAGCAGTTCTTC. Translation gives CATSDLPRTSGTLGNEQFF.

Notes on this clone: The germline gene is not matched at one end of the junction; a read error may be the cause. The V gene is TRBV3-1 (or the pseudogene TRBV3-2), the J gene TRBJ2-3; D perhaps matches TRBD2 (5 bases). The CDR3 has 15 residues. Germline CDR1 reads LGHDT; CDR2 reads YNNKEL (reference sequence). DNA of the CDR3: TGTGCCAGCAGCCAAGGGACGGAGACTCCGAGGGCTGTAAGATTT. The encoded protein is CASSQGTETPRAVRF.

CDR3 coding DNA: TGTGCCAGCTCACCAGGCAGATCCACAGATACGCAGTATTTT. As protein: CASSPGRSTDTQYF. The rearrangement joins TRBV18 to TRBJ2-3, with D uncertain. Trimming took 2 bases from V and 2 from J, leaving 8 bases between them. The CDR3 is 14 residues long. Germline loops: CDR1 KGHSH, CDR2 LQKENI.

The chain joins TRBV15 to TRBJ2-3; perhaps TRBD1 as D (5 bases). CDR3 size: 16 residues. Germline loops: CDR1 LNHNV, CDR2 YYDKDF (reference sequence). Trimming removed 0 bases at V and 0 bases at J, with 10 bases between. DNA of the CDR3: TGTGCCACCAGCAGAGACAGACAGCTTAGCACAGATACGCAGTATTTT. Its protein product is CATSRDRQLSTDTQYF.

The chain has TRBV4-1 and TRBJ1-4, with D unresolved. Germline CDR1 reads MGHRA; CDR2 reads YSYEKL. Trimming removed 1 base from V and 5 bases from J, with 11 bases in between. The CDR3 consists of 15 residues. The CDR3: CASSQGITVNEKLFF. In nucleotides, the CDR3 is TGCGCCAGCAGCCAAGGCATCACAGTGAATGAAAAACTGTTTTTT.

The genes are TRBV7-9 and TRBJ2-7; a possible D gene is TRBD1 (5 bases). CDR1 is SEHNR and CDR2 is FQNEAQ in the germline V gene (reference sequence). This CDR3 contains 15 residues. The V and J ends lost 1 base and 0 bases respectively, with 10 bases between them. The CDR3 reads CASSLDPGHSYEQYF. Written as DNA, the CDR3 is TGTGCCAGCAGCTTAGATCCAGGGCACTCCTACGAGCAGTACTTC.

V and J are TRBV6-5 and TRBJ1-2; D is undetermined. CDR3 length equals 13 residues. The V gene lost 6 bases and the J gene lost 2 bases, with 10 bases spanning the gap. The germline V gene encodes CDR1 MNHEY and CDR2 SVGAGI. In DNA form, the CDR3 reads TGTGCCAGCAGCCCGGGAAAGAACTATGGCTACACCTTC. This encodes CASSPGKNYGYTF.

The chain is built from TRBV20-1 and TRBJ2-4; D gene ambiguous. Trimming pared 3 bases from V and 0 bases from J, leaving 12 bases between. The CDR3 spans 15 residues. Germline V CDR1 and CDR2: DFQATT, SNEGSKA (reference sequence). The CDR3 protein is CSASAADIAKNIQYF. The CDR3 nucleotides are TGCAGTGCTAGTGCGGCGGATATAGCCAAAAACATTCAGTACTTC.

The chain recombines TRBV5-4 with TRBJ1-1; 8 nucleotides align to TRBD1. Germline V gene sequence: CDR1 SGHNT, CDR2 YYREEE (reference sequence). The trim removed 3 bases at V and 8 bases at J, leaving 3 bases unmatched. The CDR3 consists of 12 residues. The CDR3 DNA follows: TGTGCCAGCAGCTGGGGGACAGGCGAAGCTTTCTTT. The encoded protein is CASSWGTGEAFF.

The gene calls are TRBV29-1 and TRBJ1-1; 9 bases map to TRBD1. The CDR3 is 13 residues long. V trimming: 4 bases; J trimming: 0 bases; junction bases outside the gene matches: 0. Germline loops: CDR1 SQVTM, CDR2 ANQGSEA. The CDR3 loop is CSVGDRVNTEAFF. The CDR3 coding sequence is TGCAGCGTTGGGGACAGGGTGAACACTGAAGCTTTCTTT. Full variable domain (missing parts from reference TRBV29-1 and TRBJ1-1): SAVISQKPSRDICQRGTSLTIQCQVDSQVTMMFWYRQQPGQSLTLIATANQGSEATYESGFVIDKFPISRPNLTFSTLTVSNMSPEDSSIYLCSVGDRVNTEAFFGQGTRLTVV.

The chain carries TRBV4-1 and TRBJ1-1; 9 bases fit TRBD1. Germline trimming cut 4 bases from V and 3 bases from J; bases unmatched to any gene: 6. The CDR3 is 15 amino acids. Germline CDR1 and CDR2: MGHRA and YSYEKL. CDR3 sequence reads: CASSRGTGIYTEAFF. In DNA form, the CDR3 reads TGCGCCAGCAGCCGTGGGACAGGGATATACACTGAAGCTTTCTTT.

The V and J genes are TRBV7-2 and TRBJ2-5, with 9 bases identical to TRBD1. V trimming: 0 bases; J trimming: 5 bases; junction bases outside the gene matches: 4. Germline loops: CDR1 SGHTA, CDR2 FQGNSA. This CDR3 contains 15 residues. CDR3 in DNA: TGTGCCAGCAGCTTAGCCGGGACAGGGAAGGAGACCCAGTACTTC. This encodes CASSLAGTGKETQYF.